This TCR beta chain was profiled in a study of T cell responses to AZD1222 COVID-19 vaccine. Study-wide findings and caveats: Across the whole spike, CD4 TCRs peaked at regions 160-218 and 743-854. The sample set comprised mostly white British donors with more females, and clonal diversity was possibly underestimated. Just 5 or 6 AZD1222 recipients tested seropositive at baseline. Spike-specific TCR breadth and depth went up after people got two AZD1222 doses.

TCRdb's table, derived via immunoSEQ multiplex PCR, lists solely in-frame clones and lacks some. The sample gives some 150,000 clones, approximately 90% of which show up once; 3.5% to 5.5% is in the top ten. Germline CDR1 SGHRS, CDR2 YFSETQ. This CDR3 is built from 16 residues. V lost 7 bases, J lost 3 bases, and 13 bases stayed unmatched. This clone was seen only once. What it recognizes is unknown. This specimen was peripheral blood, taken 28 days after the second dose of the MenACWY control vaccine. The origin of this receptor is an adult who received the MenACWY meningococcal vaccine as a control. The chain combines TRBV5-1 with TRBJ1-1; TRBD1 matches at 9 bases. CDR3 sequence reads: CASRVGPGQGYTEAFF. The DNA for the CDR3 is TGCGCCAGCCGGGTGGGACCGGGACAGGGTTACACTGAAGCTTTCTTT.